The clone carrying this T cell receptor (beta chain) has ten or more counts. Its antigen remains unidentified. Germline-derived CDR1 and CDR2 are SGHTA and FQGTGA. Trimming cost V 2 bases and J 6 bases; bases outside gene matches: 8. The CDR3 spans 16 residues. This sample is part of a study of T cells in Graves' hyperthyroidism and ophthalmopathy. Study-level results: It was a median roughly six months before onset that the model predicted ophthalmopathy. Most thyroid clonotypes that were expanded above 0.001 also turned up in blood.

Amplification of TCR beta CDR3 regions used RNA as the template. The TCR CDR3 was amplified in a first-round RT-PCR using the HTBI primer set. A single record per CDR3 protein comes from TCRdb applying MiXCR to the multiplex PCR reads. Of roughly 160,000 distinct CDR3 sequences in the sample, over 7.5% were seen once. V is TRBV7-3 and J is TRBJ2-3; 10 positions agree with TRBD2. Material for sequencing was blood. The clonotype originates from a young woman with Graves' hyperthyroidism that later progressed to Graves' ophthalmopathy. The DNA of the CDR3 is TGTGCCAGCAGCTTAGGAGCGGGAGGGCCTTTCGATACGCAGTATTTT. It specifies CASSLGAGGPFDTQYF.